The 3 T cell receptor beta chains below were found in one sample sequenced in a study of shared clonotypes between healthy human individuals. Sequencing was performed with immunoSEQ multiplex PCR; in TCRdb, only in-frame clones are kept and a portion is missing. The table has about 1.1 million clones, approximately 80% seen once; the top ten hold more than 0.85%. The sample comprised memory CD4+ T cells from PBMCs. Indicated subset: CD45RA-negative fraction. Receptors were obtained from a man aged 18 to 29 in good health. Some clones in this sample may be carry-over from other donors' samples.

The rearrangement uses TRBV7-9 and TRBJ1-4; TRBD1 matches at 11 bases. The V and J ends lost 5 bases and 4 bases, in that order; junction bases with no gene match: 3. The CDR3 extends over 15 amino acids. Germline assignment: CDR1 SEHNR and CDR2 FQNEAQ (reference sequence). The CDR3 DNA sequence: TGTGCCAGCAGCAGGGACAGGGGGAATAATGAAAAACTGTTTTTT. Translating it yields CASSRDRGNNEKLFF. Together with reference TRBV7-9 and TRBJ1-4, the CDR3 gives the full variable domain: DTGVSQNPRHKITKRGQNVTFRCDPISEHNRLYWYRQTLGQGPEFLTYFQNEAQLEKSRLLSDRFSAERPKGSFSTLEIQRTEQGDSAMYLCASSRDRGNNEKLFFGSGTQLSVL.

The V and J genes are TRBV4-3 and TRBJ2-7, with D maybe TRBD1 (6 bases). CDR1 is LGHNA, CDR2 YSLEER, per germline. The germline V and J ends were trimmed by 2 bases and 3 bases, with 11 bases remaining between them. CDR3 length: 14 residues. The DNA of the CDR3 is TGCGCCAGCAGCCAATTGTTGGACAGCTACGAGCAGTACTTC. Translating it yields CASSQLLDSYEQYF.

The genes are TRBV21-1 and TRBJ2-7; the table's D call of TRBD2 was not tested on the DNA. TRBV21-1 has pseudogene status. The CDR3 runs 14 residues. CDR3 region: CASGGWATDYEQYF. CDR3 nucleotide sequence: TGTGCCAGCGGGGGGTGGGCCACCGACTACGAGCAGTACTTC.